A single count supports the clone carrying this TCR beta chain. Its target is not known. This specimen belongs to a study of STAT3 mutations in large granular lymphocyte leukemia. Study results and limitations: In T-cell large granular lymphocyte leukemia, about half of patients showed multiple immunodominant subclonotypes. Treatment regimens differed across patients between samplings.

The protocol was immunoSEQ multiplex PCR, while the TCRdb copy is restricted to in-frame clones and leaves out a portion. The data show over a thousand clones, with around 83% seen just once and 15% held by the top ten. CDR1 and CDR2 from the germline V gene are PRHDT and FYEKMQ (reference sequence). This CDR3 spans 13 amino acids. Trimming stripped 3 bases from V and 6 bases from J, with 11 bases between. This sequence joins TRBV13 and TRBJ1-2; the D is unclear. The material sequenced was peripheral blood mononuclear cells. The receptor's source is a middle-aged woman with T-cell large granular lymphocyte leukemia. Some clones in this sample may be carry-over from other donors' samples. CDR3 sequence: CASSFVAANGYTF. The CDR3 DNA follows: TGTGCCAGCAGCTTTGTGGCAGCAAATGGCTACACCTTC.